This T cell receptor beta chain was recorded in a study of beta chain features in type 1 diabetes. General study points: cDNA sequencing could over-represent cells with high TCR expression. In all four CD4+ subsets, TCRB CDR3 length was significantly, moderately reduced in type 1 diabetes.

The CDR3 sequence is 15 residues long. J lost 5 bases, V lost 5 bases, and 7 bases had no gene match. Germline CDR1 is SGHTA and CDR2 is FQGNSA. Isolation of CD4+ naive, central memory, regulatory and stem cell-like memory cells was achieved by sorting via CD45RO/CCR7/CD25/CD127/CD95/CD27. Isolated RNA was reverse transcribed in full, so expressed TCRB transcripts were sequenced. Generated by immunoSEQ multiplex PCR, the TCRdb table keeps only in-frame clones and is missing some. The sample shows 300,000 to 450,000 clones, about 10% of them seen only once. A remark on this clone: Its antigen is unknown.

Specimen: central memory CD4+ T cells from blood. This TCR was recovered from a man between 25 and 39 years old with type 1 diabetes. This chain links TRBV7-2 with TRBJ1-5, with TRBD1 matching over 9 bases. In nucleotides, the CDR3 is TGTGCCAGCAGCCCCACAGGGGGCTCACATCAGCCCCAGCATTTT. This codes for CASSPTGGSHQPQHF.